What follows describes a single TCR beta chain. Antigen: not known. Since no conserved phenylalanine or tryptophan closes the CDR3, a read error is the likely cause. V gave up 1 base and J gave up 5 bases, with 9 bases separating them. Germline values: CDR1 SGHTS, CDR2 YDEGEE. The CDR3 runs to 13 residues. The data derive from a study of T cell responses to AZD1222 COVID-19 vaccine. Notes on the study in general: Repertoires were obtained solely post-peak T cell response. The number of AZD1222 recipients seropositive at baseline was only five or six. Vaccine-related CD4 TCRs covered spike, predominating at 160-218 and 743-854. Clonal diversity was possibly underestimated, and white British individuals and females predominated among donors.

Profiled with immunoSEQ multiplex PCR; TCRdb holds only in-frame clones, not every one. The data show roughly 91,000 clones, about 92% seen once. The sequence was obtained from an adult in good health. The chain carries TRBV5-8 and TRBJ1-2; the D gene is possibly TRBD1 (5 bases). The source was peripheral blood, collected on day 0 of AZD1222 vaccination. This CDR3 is CASSLQQEYGYTS. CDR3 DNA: TGTGCCAGCAGCTTGCAACAGGAGTATGGCTACACCTCC.